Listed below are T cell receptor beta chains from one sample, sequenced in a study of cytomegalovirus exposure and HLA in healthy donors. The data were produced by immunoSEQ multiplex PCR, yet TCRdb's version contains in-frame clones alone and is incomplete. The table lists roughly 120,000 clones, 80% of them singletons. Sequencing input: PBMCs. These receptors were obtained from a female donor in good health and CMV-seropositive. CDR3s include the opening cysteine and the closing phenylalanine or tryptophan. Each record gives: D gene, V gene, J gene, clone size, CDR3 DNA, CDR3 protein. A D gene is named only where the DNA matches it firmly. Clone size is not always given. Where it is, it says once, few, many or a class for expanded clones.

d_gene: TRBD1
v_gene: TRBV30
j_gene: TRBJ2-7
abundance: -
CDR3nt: TGTGCCTGGAGTCTAACAGGGGGCCCCTACGAGCAGTACTTC
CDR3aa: CAWSLTGGPYEQYF

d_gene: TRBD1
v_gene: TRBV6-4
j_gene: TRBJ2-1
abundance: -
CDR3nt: TGTGCCAGCAGTAGACAGGGCACCAGCTCCTACAATGAGCAGTTCTTC
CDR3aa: CASSRQGTSSYNEQFF

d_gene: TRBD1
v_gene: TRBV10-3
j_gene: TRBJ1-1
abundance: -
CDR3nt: TGTGCCATCAGTGAGTCGGGGCGGGACAGGGCCGATAACACTGAAGCTTTCTTT
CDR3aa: CAISESGRDRADNTEAFF

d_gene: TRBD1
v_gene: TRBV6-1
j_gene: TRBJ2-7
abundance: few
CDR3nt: TGTGCCAGCAGTGAAGTTGGGACAGCGACCTACGAGCAGTACTTC
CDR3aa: CASSEVGTATYEQYF

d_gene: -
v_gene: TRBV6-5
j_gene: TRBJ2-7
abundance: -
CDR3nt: TGTGCCAGCAGTTACAGCTTCCAGGGTAAGGAGCAGTACTTC
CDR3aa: CASSYSFQGKEQYF

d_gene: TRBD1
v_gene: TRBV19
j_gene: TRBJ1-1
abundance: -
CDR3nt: TGTGCCAGTAGTCCCCGGGAGGGGGCCACTGAAGCTTTCTTT
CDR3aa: CASSPREGATEAFF

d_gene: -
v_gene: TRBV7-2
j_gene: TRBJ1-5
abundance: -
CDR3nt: TGTGCCAGCAGCTTATATCGGCAGCCCCAGCATTTT
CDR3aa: CASSLYRQPQHF

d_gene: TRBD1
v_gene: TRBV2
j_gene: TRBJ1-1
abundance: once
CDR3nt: TGTGCCAGCTCTTACCGGACAGGCGCAAACACTGAAGCTTTCTTT
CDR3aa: CASSYRTGANTEAFF

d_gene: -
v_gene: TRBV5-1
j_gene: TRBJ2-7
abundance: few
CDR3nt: TGCGCCAGCAGCCGACAGGCCCTCTCCTACGAGCAGTACTTC
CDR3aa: CASSRQALSYEQYF

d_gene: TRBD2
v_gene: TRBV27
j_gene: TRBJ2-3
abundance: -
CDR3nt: TGTGCCAGCAGTTCTCGACTAGCACCCGATACGCAGTATTTT
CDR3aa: CASSSRLAPDTQYF

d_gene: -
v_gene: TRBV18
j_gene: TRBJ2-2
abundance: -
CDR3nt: TGTGCCAGCGCTACAGCCTCATGGGCAGCCTGGTTTTTT
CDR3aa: CASATASWAAWFF

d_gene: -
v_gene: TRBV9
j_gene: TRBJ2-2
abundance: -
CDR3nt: TGTGCCAGCAGCTCAACGGGGGAAATCGGGGAGCTGTTTTTT
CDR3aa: CASSSTGEIGELFF

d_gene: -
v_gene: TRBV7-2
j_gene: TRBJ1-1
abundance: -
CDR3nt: TGTGCCAGCAGGGGGGGCGGGGGGAACACTGAAGCTTTCTTT
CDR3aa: CASRGGGGNTEAFF

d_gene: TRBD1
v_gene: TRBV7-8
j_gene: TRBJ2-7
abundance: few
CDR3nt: TGTGCCAGCAGCATTCCAACAGGGGGCTTGTCCTACGAGCAGTACTTC
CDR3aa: CASSIPTGGLSYEQYF

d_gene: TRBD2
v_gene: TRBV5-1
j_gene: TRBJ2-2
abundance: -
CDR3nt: TGCGCCAGCAGCTTGTGGGGGGGGTCCACCGGGGAGCTGTTTTTT
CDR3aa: CASSLWGGSTGELFF

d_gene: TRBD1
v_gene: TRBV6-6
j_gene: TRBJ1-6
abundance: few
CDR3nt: TGTGCCAGCAGGGGATCGGACAGGGGGCATAATTCACCCCTCCACTTT
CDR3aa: CASRGSDRGHNSPLHF

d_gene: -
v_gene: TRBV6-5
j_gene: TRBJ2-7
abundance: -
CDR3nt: TGTGCCAGCAGTTACGAAGCCCGGACAAACGAGCAGTACTTC
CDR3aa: CASSYEARTNEQYF

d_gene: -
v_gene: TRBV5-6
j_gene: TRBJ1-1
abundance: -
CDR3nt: TGTGCCGGCAGCCACGGGACAATGGACACTGAAGCTTTCTTT
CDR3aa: CAGSHGTMDTEAFF

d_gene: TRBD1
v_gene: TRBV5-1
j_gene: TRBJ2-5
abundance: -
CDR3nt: TGCGCCAGCGAACTTGGGACAGGTCAAGAGACCCAGTACTTC
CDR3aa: CASELGTGQETQYF

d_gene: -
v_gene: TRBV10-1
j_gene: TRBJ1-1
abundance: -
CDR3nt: TGCGCCAGCAGTGAGAAAAGGTCGGGGGGCACTGAAGCTTTCTTT
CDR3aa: CASSEKRSGGTEAFF

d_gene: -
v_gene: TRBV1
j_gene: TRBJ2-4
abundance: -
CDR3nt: TGCACCAGCAGCCGACAGGAAGCCAAAAACATTCAGTACTTC
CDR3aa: CTSSRQEAKNIQYF

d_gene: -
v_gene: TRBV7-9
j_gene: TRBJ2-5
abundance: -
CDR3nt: TGTGCCAGCAGCCCGTCCCTAGGAAGGGGCCCCACAGCAGAGACCCAGTACTTC
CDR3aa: CASSPSLGRGPTAETQYF

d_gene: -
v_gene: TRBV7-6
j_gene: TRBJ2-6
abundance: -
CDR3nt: TGTGCCAGCAGCCGCCGAGCTGGGGCCAACGTCCTGACTTTC
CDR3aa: CASSRRAGANVLTF

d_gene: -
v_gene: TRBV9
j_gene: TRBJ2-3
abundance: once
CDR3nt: TGTGCCAGCAGCGTAGCTCAGGGAAGTTTTAGCACAGATACGCAGTATTTT
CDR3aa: CASSVAQGSFSTDTQYF

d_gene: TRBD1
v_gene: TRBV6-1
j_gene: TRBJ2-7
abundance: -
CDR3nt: TGTGCCAGCAGTGTTGAGACAGGGGGCTACGAGCAGTACTTC
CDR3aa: CASSVETGGYEQYF

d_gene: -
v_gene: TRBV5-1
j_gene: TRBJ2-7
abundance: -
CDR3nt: TGCGCCAGCAGCTTTCAGGGAACTTCCTACGAGCAGTACTTC
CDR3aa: CASSFQGTSYEQYF

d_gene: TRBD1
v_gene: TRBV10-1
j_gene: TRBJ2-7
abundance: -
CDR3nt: TGCGCCAGCAGTCCGACAGGGGGGACCTACGAGCAGTACTTC
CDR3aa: CASSPTGGTYEQYF

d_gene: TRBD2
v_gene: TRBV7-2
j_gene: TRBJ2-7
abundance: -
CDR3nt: TGTGCCAGCAGCTTTGGACGGGGGGAATACAACGAGCAGTACTTC
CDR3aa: CASSFGRGEYNEQYF

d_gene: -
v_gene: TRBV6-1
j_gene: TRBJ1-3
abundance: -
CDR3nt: TGTGCCACCCTATGGAGCTCTGGAAACACCATATATTTT
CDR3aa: CATLWSSGNTIYF

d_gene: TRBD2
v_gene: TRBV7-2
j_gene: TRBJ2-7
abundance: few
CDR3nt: TGTGCCAGCAGCCCCCTAGCGGGGGGGTGGTACGAGCAGTACTTC
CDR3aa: CASSPLAGGWYEQYF

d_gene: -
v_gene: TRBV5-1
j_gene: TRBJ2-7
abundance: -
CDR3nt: TGCGCCAGCAGCTTGACAGGTAGCTCCTACGAGCAGTACTTC
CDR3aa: CASSLTGSSYEQYF

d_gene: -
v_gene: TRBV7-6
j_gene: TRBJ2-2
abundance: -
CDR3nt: TGTGCCAGCAGCTCAGACGGAGAGAACACCGGGGAGCTGTTTTTT
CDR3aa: CASSSDGENTGELFF

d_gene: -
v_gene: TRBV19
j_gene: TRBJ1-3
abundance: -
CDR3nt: TGTGCCAGTAGCCATCAGGGGCCCGGAGTCTCTGGAAACACCATATATTTT
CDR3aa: CASSHQGPGVSGNTIYF

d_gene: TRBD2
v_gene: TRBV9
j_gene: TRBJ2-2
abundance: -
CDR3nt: TGTGCCAGCAGCGCTAGGGGAGGGACTCGCTTCGGGGAGCTGTTTTTT
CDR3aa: CASSARGGTRFGELFF

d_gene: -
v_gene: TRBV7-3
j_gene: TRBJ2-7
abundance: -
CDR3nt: TGTGCCAGCAGCCTCGATTCGGCAGGGGAGTTTATCAACTACGAGCAGTACTTC
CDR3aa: CASSLDSAGEFINYEQYF

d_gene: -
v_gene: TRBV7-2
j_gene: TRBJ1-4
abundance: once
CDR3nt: TGTGCCAGCAGCTTACCGGGGTCTAATGAAAAACTGTTTTTT
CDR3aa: CASSLPGSNEKLFF

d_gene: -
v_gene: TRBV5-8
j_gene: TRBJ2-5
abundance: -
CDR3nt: TGTGCCAGCAGCGGCCATGGCGCGGCCCAGTACTTC
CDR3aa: CASSGHGAAQYF

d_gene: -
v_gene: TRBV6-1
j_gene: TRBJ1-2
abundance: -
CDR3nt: TGTGCCAGCAGTGGCAGGGCTAACTATGGCTACACCTTC
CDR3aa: CASSGRANYGYTF

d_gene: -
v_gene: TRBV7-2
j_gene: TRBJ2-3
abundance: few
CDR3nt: TGTGCCAGCAGCTCCCCTTTAAATACGCAGTATTTT
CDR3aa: CASSSPLNTQYF

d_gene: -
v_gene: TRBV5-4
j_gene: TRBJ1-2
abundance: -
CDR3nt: TGTGCCAGCAGCTTGGCACAGCCGATTTATGGCTACACCTTC
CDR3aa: CASSLAQPIYGYTF

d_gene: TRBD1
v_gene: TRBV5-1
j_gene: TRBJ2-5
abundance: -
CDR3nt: TGCGCCAGCAGCTCCGACTGGGGGACAGGGAAAGAGACCCAGTACTTC
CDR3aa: CASSSDWGTGKETQYF

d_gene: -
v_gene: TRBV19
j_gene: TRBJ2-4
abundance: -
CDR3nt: TGTGCCAGTAGTATAGGTGGCGGGGGCCAAAACATTCAGTACTTC
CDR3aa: CASSIGGGGQNIQYF

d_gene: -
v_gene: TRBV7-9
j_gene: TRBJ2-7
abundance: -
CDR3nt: TGTGCCAGCAGCCGAGGCAGGCAGTACTTC
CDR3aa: CASSRGRQYF

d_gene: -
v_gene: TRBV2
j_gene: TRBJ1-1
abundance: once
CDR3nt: TGTGCCAGCATGGGGGCCAGGGGTGGTGGGCGAGCTTTCTTT
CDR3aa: CASMGARGGGRAFF

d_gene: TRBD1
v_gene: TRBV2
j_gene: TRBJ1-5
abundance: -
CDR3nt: TGTGCCAGCAGTGATGGATGGGGGACAGGGCAGCCCCAGCATTTT
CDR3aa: CASSDGWGTGQPQHF

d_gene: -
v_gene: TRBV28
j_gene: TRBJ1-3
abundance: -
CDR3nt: TGTGCCAGCAGTCCAGTTGGCTCTGGAAACACCATATATTTT
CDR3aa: CASSPVGSGNTIYF

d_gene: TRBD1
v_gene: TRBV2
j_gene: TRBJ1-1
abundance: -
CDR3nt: TGTGCCAGCAGGGCCGGGACAGCCAACACTGAAGCTTTCTTT
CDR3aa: CASRAGTANTEAFF

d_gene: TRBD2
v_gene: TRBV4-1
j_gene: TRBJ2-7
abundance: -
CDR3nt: TGCGCCAGCAGCCCCTCACCTCCGGGACTAGCGGGGCGAGATGGAGAGCAGTACTTC
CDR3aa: CASSPSPPGLAGRDGEQYF

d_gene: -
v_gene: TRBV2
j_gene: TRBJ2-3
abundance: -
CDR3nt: TGTGCCAGCAGTCTAGACCTAACAGATACGCAGTATTTT
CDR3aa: CASSLDLTDTQYF

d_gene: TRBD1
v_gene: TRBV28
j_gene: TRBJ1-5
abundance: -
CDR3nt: TGTGCCAGCAGGCAGACAGGGCAGCCCCAGCATTTT
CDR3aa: CASRQTGQPQHF

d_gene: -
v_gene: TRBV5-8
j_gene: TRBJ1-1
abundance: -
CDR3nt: TGTGCCAGCAGCTTGGTCAGGAACACTGAAGCTTTCTTT
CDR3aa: CASSLVRNTEAFF

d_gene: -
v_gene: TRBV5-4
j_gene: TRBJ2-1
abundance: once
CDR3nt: TGTGCCAGCAGCTTGGGGGGACCGGGACAAGCCTACAATGAGCAGTTCTTC
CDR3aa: CASSLGGPGQAYNEQFF

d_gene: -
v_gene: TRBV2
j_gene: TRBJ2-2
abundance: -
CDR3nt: TGTGCCAGCGCCCTCAGTGGCCCCCACACCGGGGAGCTGTTTTTT
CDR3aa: CASALSGPHTGELFF

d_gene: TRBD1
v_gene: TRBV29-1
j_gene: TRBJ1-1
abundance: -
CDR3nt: TGCAGCGTTGAACTCATACAGGGGGTGGATGCTTTCTTT
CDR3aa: CSVELIQGVDAFF

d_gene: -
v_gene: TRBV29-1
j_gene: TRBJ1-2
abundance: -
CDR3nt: TGCAGCGTTGGGACTTTAGACTATGGCTACACCTTC
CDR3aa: CSVGTLDYGYTF